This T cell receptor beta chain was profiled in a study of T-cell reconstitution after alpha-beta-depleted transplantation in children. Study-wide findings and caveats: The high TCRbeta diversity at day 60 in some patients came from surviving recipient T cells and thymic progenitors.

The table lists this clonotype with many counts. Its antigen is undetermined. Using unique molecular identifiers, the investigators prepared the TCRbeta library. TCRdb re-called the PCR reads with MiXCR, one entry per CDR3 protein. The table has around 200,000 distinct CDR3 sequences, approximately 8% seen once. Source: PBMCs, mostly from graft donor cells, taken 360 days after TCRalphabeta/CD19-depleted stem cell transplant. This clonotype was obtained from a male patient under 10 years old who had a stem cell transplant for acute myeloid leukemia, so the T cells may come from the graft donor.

The CDR3 coding sequence is TGTGCCAGCAGTTTATTAATTCAAGAGACCCAGTACTTC. Amino acid sequence: CASSLLIQETQYF. The chain joins TRBV28 to TRBJ2-5; D is undetermined. Germline V CDR1 and CDR2: MDHEN, SYDVKM. The V end lost 1 base, the J end lost 2 bases, and 5 bases lay between the germline ends. The CDR3 totals 13 residues.